This TCR beta chain derives from a study of post-analysis software for immune sequencing data. General study points: Samples made in the same batch grouped tightly together by F measure. The five TRBV segments detected at higher frequency in patients than in controls included TRBV5-6, TRBV5-1 and TRBV20-1.

Unique molecular identifiers were carried by the TCR beta cDNA libraries. From 1 to 10 million T cells, 450,000 to 550,000 cDNA molecules were obtained. TCRdb ran MiXCR on the PCR reads and lists one entry per CDR3 protein. The sample carries about 540,000 distinct CDR3 sequences, 34% recorded once. This clonotype came up a few times. Its specificity is unknown. The V and J ends lost 6 bases and 3 bases respectively, with 14 bases between them. Per the germline V gene, CDR1 is MNHNS and CDR2 is SASEGT. The CDR3 runs to 15 residues. The chain combines TRBV6-1 with TRBJ1-4, with D possibly matching TRBD1 (5 bases). This receptor was obtained from a girl younger than 18 with multiple sclerosis. Sequenced input: blood. CDR3 region: CASRGSGAANEKLFF. The CDR3 nucleotides read TGTGCCAGCAGGGGTTCTGGGGCAGCTAATGAAAAACTGTTTTTT.